The TCR beta chain under discussion was sequenced for a study of post-analysis software for immune sequencing data. Whole-study findings and limits: There were roughly 5 TRBV segments more frequent in patients than controls, and TRBV5-6, TRBV5-1 and TRBV20-1 were among them. Compared with controls, patients showed significantly lower normalized Chao1 diversity. Under F measure analysis, samples from one preparation batch co-clustered strongly.

Prepared TCR beta cDNA libraries contained unique molecular identifiers. TCRdb passed the PCR reads through MiXCR, listing each CDR3 protein once. The sample lists about 820,000 distinct CDR3 sequences, approximately 53% occurring once. This CDR3 contains 15 residues. The V gene lost 4 bases and the J gene lost 2 bases, with 14 bases spanning the gap. Germline assignment: CDR1 MGHDK and CDR2 SYGVNS. Notes on this clonotype: What it binds is not known.

This clonotype originated in a girl under 18 with multiple sclerosis. The chain couples TRBV25-1 to TRBJ1-1; D call uncertain. Sequencing input: blood. The CDR3 bases are TGTGCCAGCAGTGGGTACGGGGTTATAAACACTGAAGCTTTCTTT. This gives the protein CASSGYGVINTEAFF. Using reference TRBV25-1 and TRBJ1-1 for the parts outside the CDR3, the full variable domain is EADIYQTPRYLVIGTGKKITLECSQTMGHDKMYWYQQDPGMELHLIHYSYGVNSTEKGDLSSESTVSRIRTEHFPLTLESARPSHTSQYLCASSGYGVINTEAFFGQGTRLTVV.